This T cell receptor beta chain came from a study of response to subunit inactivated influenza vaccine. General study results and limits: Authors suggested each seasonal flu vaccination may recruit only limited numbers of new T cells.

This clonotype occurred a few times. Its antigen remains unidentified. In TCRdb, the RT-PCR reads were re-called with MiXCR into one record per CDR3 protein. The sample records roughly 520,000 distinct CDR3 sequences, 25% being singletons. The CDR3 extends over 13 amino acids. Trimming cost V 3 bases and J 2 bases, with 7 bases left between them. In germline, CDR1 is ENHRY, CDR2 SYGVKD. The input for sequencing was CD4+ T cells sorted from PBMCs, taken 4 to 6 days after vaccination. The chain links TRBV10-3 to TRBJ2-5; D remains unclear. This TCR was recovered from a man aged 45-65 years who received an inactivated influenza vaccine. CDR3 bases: TGTGCCATCAGTGATTACGTACAAGAGACCCAGTACTTC. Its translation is CAISDYVQETQYF.